This TCR beta chain is from a study of OX40 agonist ivuxolimab in advanced cancers. Study context: Ivuxolimab, which patients received intravenously every 2 weeks, was dosed at 0.01 to 10 mg/kg. Study-wide findings and caveats: CD4+ and CD8+ blood T cells expanded clonally by week 6 at 0.1 to 3.0 mg/kg.

This clone has just a few counts. Its target is not known. Clones were sequenced by immunoSEQ multiplex PCR, and TCRdb holds only the in-frame ones, with some missing. The data hold 23,000 or so clones, with around 83% observed a single time. Sample: CD4+ or CD8+ T cells sorted from blood, taken in a trial of the OX40 agonist ivuxolimab. This sequence originates from an adult with an advanced solid tumor such as melanoma, head and neck, liver or kidney cancer.

The CDR3 coding sequence is TGTGCCAGCAGGGAACCCGGGACTAGCTCGGCCGGGGAGCTGTTTTTT. Translation gives CASREPGTSSAGELFF. The rearrangement uses TRBV6-6 and TRBJ2-2, with TRBD2 matching 9 bases. The germline gives CDR1 MNHNY, CDR2 SVGAGI (reference sequence). The CDR3 covers 16 residues. The J segment lost 6 bases and the V segment lost 6 bases, leaving 11 bases of the junction unmatched.